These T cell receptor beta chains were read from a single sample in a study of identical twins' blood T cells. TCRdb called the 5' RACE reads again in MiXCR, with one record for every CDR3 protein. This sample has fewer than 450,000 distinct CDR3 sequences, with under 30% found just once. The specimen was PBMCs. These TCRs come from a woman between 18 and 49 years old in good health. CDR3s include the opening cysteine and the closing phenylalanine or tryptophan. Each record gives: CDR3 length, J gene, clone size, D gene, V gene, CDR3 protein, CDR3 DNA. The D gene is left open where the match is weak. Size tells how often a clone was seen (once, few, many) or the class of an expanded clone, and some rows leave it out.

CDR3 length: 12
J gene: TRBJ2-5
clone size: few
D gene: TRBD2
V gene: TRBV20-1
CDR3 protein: CSAIGLAETQYF
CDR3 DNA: TGCAGTGCTATTGGACTAGCGGAGACCCAGTACTTC

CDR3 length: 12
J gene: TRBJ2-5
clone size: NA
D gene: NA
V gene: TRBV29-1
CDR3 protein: CSVEVHQETQYF
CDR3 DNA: TGCAGCGTTGAGGTGCACCAAGAGACCCAGTACTTC

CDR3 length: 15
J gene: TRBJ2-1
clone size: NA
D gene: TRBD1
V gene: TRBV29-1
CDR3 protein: CSVVETGGLDNEQFF
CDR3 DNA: TGCAGCGTTGTAGAGACAGGGGGCTTGGACAATGAGCAGTTCTTC

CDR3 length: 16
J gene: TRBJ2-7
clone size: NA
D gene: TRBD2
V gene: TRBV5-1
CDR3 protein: CASSFPGTSGSYEQYF
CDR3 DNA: TGCGCCAGCAGCTTCCCCGGGACTAGCGGTAGCTACGAGCAGTACTTC

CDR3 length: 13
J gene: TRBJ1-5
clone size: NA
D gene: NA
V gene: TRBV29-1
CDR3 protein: CSVVGESDQPQHF
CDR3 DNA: TGCAGCGTTGTCGGGGAGAGCGATCAGCCCCAGCATTTT

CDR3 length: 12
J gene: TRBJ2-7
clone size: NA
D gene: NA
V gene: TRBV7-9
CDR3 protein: CASSFTGREQYF
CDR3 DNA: TGTGCCAGCAGCTTCACAGGGCGCGAGCAGTACTTC

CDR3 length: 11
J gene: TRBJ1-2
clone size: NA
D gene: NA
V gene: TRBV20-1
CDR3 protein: CSAGRDHGYTF
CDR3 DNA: TGCAGTGCTGGCAGGGATCATGGCTACACCTTC

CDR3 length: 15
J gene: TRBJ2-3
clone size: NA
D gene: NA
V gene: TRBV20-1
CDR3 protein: CSARGNPGPGNTQYF
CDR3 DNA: TGCAGTGCTAGGGGAAATCCAGGCCCCGGAAATACGCAGTATTTT

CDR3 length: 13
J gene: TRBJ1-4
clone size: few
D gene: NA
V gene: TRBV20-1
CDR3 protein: CSARKSAVEKLFF
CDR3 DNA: TGCAGTGCTAGAAAGAGTGCCGTCGAAAAACTGTTTTTT

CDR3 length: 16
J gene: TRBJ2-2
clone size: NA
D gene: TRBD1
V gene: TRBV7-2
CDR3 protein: CASSRLGQGNTGELFF
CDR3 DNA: TGTGCCAGCTCCCGCCTTGGACAGGGGAACACCGGGGAGCTGTTTTTT

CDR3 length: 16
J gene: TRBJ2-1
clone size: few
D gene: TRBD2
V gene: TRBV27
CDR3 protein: CASSFDKRGAVGEQFF
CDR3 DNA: TGTGCCAGCAGTTTCGATAAGCGGGGGGCGGTCGGTGAGCAGTTCTTC

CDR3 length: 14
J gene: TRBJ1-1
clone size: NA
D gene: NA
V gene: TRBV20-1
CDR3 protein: CSARWGRLNTEAFF
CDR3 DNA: TGCAGTGCTAGGTGGGGACGGTTGAACACTGAAGCTTTCTTT

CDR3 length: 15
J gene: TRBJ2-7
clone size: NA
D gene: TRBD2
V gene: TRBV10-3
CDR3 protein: CAISESTTSGYEQYF
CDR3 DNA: TGTGCCATCAGTGAGTCGACGACTAGCGGTTACGAGCAGTACTTC

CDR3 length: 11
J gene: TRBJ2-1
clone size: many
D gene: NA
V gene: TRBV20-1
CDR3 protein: CSASRVNEQFF
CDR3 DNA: TGCAGTGCTAGTCGGGTGAATGAGCAGTTCTTC

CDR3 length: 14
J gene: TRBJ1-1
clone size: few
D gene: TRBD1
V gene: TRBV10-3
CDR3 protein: CTTVRQGLNTEAFF
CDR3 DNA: TGTACCACTGTTCGACAGGGCCTGAACACTGAAGCTTTCTTT

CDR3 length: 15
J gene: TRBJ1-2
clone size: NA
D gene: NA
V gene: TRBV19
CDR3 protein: CASKVTGRESYGYTF
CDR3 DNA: TGTGCCAGTAAGGTCACAGGCCGGGAGAGCTATGGCTACACCTTC

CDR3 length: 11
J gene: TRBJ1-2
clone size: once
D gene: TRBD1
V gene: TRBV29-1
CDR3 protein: CSVEQGVSYTF
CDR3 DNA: TGCAGCGTTGAGCAGGGGGTTAGCTACACCTTC